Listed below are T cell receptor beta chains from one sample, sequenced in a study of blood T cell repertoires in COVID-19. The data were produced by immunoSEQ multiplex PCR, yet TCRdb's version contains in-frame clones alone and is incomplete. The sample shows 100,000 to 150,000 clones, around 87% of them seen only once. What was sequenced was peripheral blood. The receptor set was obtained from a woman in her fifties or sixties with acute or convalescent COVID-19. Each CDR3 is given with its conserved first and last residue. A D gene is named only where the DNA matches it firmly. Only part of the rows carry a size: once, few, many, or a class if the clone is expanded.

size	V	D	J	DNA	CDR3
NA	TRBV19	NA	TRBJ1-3	TGTGCCAGTAGTACCCGGGACACCAAGCCCTCTGGAAACACCATATATTTT	CASSTRDTKPSGNTIYF
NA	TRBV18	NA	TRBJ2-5	TGTGCCAGCTCACCCACTCAAGAGACCCAGTACTTC	CASSPTQETQYF
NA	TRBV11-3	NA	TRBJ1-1	TGTGCCAGCAGCACCTCCGGGACTGGGGTCCCGAACACTGAAGCTTTCTTT	CASSTSGTGVPNTEAFF
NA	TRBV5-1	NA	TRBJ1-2	TGCGCCAGCAGCTTGGACACGGGGGAGCGTTATGGCTACACCTTC	CASSLDTGERYGYTF
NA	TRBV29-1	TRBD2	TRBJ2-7	TGCAGCGTTCGGGTTAGCGGGACTTCCTACGAGCAGTACTTC	CSVRVSGTSYEQYF
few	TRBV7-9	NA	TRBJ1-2	TGTGCCAGCAGCTCCCTCTATGGCTACACCTTC	CASSSLYGYTF
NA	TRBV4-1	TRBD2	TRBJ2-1	TGCGCCAGCAGCCAAGAGGGGGGGGAACTCGGTAATGAGCAGTTCTTC	CASSQEGGELGNEQFF
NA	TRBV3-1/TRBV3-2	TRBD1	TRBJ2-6	TGTGCCAGCAACGACAGGGCTGGGGCCAACGTCCTGACTTTC	CASNDRAGANVLTF
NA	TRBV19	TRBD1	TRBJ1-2	TGTGCCAGTACCCACAGGGGCTATGGCTACACCTTC	CASTHRGYGYTF
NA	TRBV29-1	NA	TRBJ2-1	TGCAGCGTTTCTGGGACAAGGGTTTACAATGAGCAGTTCTTC	CSVSGTRVYNEQFF
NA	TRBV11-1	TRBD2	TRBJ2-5	TGTGCCAGCAGCTTACGCTGGACTAGCGGGACTGAGACCCAGTACTTC	CASSLRWTSGTETQYF
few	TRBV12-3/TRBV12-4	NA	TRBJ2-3	TGTGCCAGCAGGGCGGATCTCACAGATACGCAGTATTTT	CASRADLTDTQYF
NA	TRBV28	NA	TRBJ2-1	TGTGCCAGCCGAGACAGGCACAATGAGCAGTTCTTC	CASRDRHNEQFF
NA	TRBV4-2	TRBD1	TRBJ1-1	TGTGCCAGCAGCCAAGATCCCCTGCTTACAGGGGAGAACACTGAAGCTTTCTTT	CASSQDPLLTGENTEAFF
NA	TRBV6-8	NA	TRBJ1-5	TGTGCCAGCACCCCCCCAGGGAAAGTAGTCAGCAATCAGCCCCAGCATTTT	CASTPPGKVVSNQPQHF
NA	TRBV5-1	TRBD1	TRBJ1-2	TGCGCCAGCACCCAACAGGGGGCCGGCTATGGCTACACCTTC	CASTQQGAGYGYTF
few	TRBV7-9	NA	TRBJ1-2	TGTGCCAGCAGCCTCGCCTTTAGCAATGGCTACACCTTC	CASSLAFSNGYTF
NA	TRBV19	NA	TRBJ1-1	TGTGCCAGTACTTCAGACTGGAGGACTGAAGCTTTCTTT	CASTSDWRTEAFF
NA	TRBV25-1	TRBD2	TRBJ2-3	TGTGCCAGCAGTGCTGGGGCTAGCGGCAGGAGGGATACGCAGTATTTT	CASSAGASGRRDTQYF
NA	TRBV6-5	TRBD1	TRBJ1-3	TGTGCCAGCAGACCCGACGGACAGGGGTACACCATATATTTT	CASRPDGQGYTIYF
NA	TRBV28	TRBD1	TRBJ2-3	TGTGCCAGCAGTTTCCTGGGACAGGGGGTGACAGATACGCAGTATTTT	CASSFLGQGVTDTQYF
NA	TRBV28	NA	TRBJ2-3	TGTGCCACCGTCCCCACTAGCACAGATACGCAGTATTTT	CATVPTSTDTQYF
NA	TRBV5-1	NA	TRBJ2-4	TGCGCCAGCAGCCCCAGGTGGGGGGAAAACATTCAGTACTTC	CASSPRWGENIQYF
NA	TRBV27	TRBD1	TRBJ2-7	TGTGCCAGCAGTCGATCCCGGGACAGGGCGCACGAGCAGTACTTC	CASSRSRDRAHEQYF
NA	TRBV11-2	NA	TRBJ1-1	TGTGCCAGCAGCTTAGACATGAACACTGAAGCTTTCTTT	CASSLDMNTEAFF
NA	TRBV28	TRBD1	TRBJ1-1	TGTGCCAGCAGTTCCGGGACAGGGAGGACTGAAGCTTTCTTT	CASSSGTGRTEAFF
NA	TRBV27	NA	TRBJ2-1	TGTGCCAGCAAGACTGGCGGGTTTTCCTACAATGAGCAGTTCTTC	CASKTGGFSYNEQFF
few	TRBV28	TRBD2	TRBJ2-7	TGTGCCAGCAGCCCGGGGGGTGCGGGCGAGCAGTACTTC	CASSPGGAGEQYF
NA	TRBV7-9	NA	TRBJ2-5	TGTGCCAGCAGCTTAACAGGCGGTCAAGAGACCCAGTACTTC	CASSLTGGQETQYF
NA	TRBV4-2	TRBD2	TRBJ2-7	TGTGCCAGCAGCCAAGACCCGCTAGCGGTCTACGAGCAGTACTTC	CASSQDPLAVYEQYF
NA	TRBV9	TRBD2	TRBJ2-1	TGTGCCAGCAGCCCGAGGACTAGCGGGAGTACCTACAATGAGCAGTTCTTC	CASSPRTSGSTYNEQFF
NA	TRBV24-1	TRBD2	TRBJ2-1	TGTGCCACCAGTGATGGCGACCTAGCGGGTGTGGGCAATGAGCAGTTCTTC	CATSDGDLAGVGNEQFF
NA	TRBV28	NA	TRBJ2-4	TGTGCCAGCAGTTCCCCTGGACAGAGCCGAGCCAAAAACATTCAGTACTTC	CASSSPGQSRAKNIQYF
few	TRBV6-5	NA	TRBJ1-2	TGTGCCAGCAGTTCCGACACGACCCCTAACTATGGCTACACCTTC	CASSSDTTPNYGYTF
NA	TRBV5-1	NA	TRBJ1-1	TGCGCCAGCAGCCCGGGGGGGGCGGCGGGGACTGAAGCTTTCTTT	CASSPGGAAGTEAFF
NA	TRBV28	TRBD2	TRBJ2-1	TGTGCCAGCAGTCGCCTAGCGGGGGCCGAGAGCAATGAGCAGTTCTTC	CASSRLAGAESNEQFF
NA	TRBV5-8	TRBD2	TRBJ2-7	TGTGCCAGCAGCCAGGGACTACAATTCTACGAGCAGTACTTC	CASSQGLQFYEQYF
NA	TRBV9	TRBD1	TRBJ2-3	TGTGCCAGCAGCGTAGGAGGGGGCCCAGATACGCAGTATTTT	CASSVGGGPDTQYF